A single sample gave rise to the 15 T cell receptor beta chains below, sequenced in a study of radiation and T cells in renal cell carcinoma. The time point is: blood 2 weeks post-SBRT. Treatment in this sample: 15 Gy SBRT to primary tumor, nephrectomy 4 weeks later. TCRdb's table, derived via immunoSEQ multiplex PCR, lists solely in-frame clones and lacks some. The sample shows around 130,000 clones, over 75% of them seen only once. Here the sequenced sample was blood, taken from a patient whose treatment included radiotherapy and nephrectomy. The origin of the receptors is a woman aged 55-70 years with renal cell carcinoma.

V gene TRBV7-8 combines with J gene TRBJ2-2; 8 bases fit TRBD2. Germline V CDR1 and CDR2: SGHVS, FQNEAQ. This CDR3 is 16 amino acids long. V shed 6 bases and J 0 bases; nucleotides not matched to a gene: 6. The CDR3 DNA is TGTGCCAGCAGAGCCCTAGCGGGCCCGAACACCGGGGAGCTGTTTTTT. It is translated as CASRALAGPNTGELFF. Supplemented by reference TRBV7-8 and TRBJ2-2, the full variable domain reads GAGVSQSPRYKVAKRGQDVALRCDPISGHVSLFWYQQALGQGPEFLTYFQNEAQLDKSGLPSDRFFAERPEGSVSTLKIQRTQQEDSAVYLCASRALAGPNTGELFFGEGSRLTVL.

J is TRBJ1-4 and V is TRBV11-2; 10 nucleotides agree with TRBD1. Germline V lookup: CDR1 SGHAT, CDR2 FQNNGV. After removal of 5 bases from V and 2 bases from J, the junction contained 5 bases not matched to a gene. The CDR3 covers 16 residues. The CDR3 protein is CASSLTGGGTNEKLFF. CDR3 nucleotides: TGTGCCAGCAGCCTGACAGGGGGCGGGACTAATGAAAAACTGTTTTTT.

The rearrangement joins TRBV7-6 to TRBJ2-1; 7 nucleotides match TRBD2. The germline CDR1 and CDR2 sequences are SGHVS and FNYEAQ. The CDR3 extends over 13 amino acids. Trimming removed 5 bases from V and 6 bases from J; junction bases left unmatched: 4. CDR3 protein: CASSHGGGNEQFF. CDR3 nucleotides: TGTGCCAGCAGCCATGGGGGGGGCAATGAGCAGTTCTTC.

The chain has TRBV6-4 and TRBJ2-2; TRBD2 aligns across 9 bases. Germline assignment: CDR1 MRHNA and CDR2 SNTAGT. This CDR3 has 14 residues. The V gene end was trimmed by 6 bases and the J gene end by 4 bases; junction bases not matched to a gene: 3. The CDR3 coding sequence is TGTGCCAGCAGGGGAGCGGGGGGCACCGGGGAGCTGTTTTTT. It specifies CASRGAGGTGELFF.

The rearrangement uses TRBV7-9 and TRBJ2-1, with D possibly TRBD2 on 6 matching bases. This CDR3 spans 13 amino acids. V lost 5 bases and J lost 9, with 14 bases in between. Germline V gives CDR1 SEHNR, CDR2 FQNEAQ (reference sequence). The CDR3 here is CASSQTSSGEQFF. The CDR3 DNA reads as TGTGCCAGCAGCCAAACTAGCAGCGGTGAGCAGTTCTTC.

The J gene is TRBJ2-4, the V gene TRBV5-3, with unresolved D. TRBV5-3 is an open reading frame whose function is uncertain. Trimming removed 8 bases at V and 7 bases at J, with 10 bases between. This CDR3 contains 11 residues. The chain's CDR3 is CARGGKNIQYF. Here the CDR3 DNA reads TGTGCCAGGGGCGGAAAGAACATTCAGTACTTC.

The V and J genes are TRBV5-4 and TRBJ1-6, with D possibly being TRBD1 (6 bases). There are 18 residues in the CDR3. Trimming took off 1 base at V and 2 bases at J, with 16 bases between the two ends. Germline V gives CDR1 SGHNT, CDR2 YYREEE (reference sequence). CDR3 sequence (DNA): TGTGCCAGCAGCTTGATGGTACAGGGAATGACCTATAATTCACCCCTCCACTTT. This encodes CASSLMVQGMTYNSPLHF.

This sequence joins TRBV5-1 and TRBJ2-3; TRBD1 is a possible D gene (6 bases). V was pared by 4 bases and J by 0 bases, with 15 bases between. This CDR3 has 16 amino acids. CDR1 is SGHRS, CDR2 YFSETQ, per germline. CDR3 nucleotides: TGCGCCAGCAGCGAGGGCAGGGGCACTAGCACAGATACGCAGTATTTT. The encoded protein is CASSEGRGTSTDTQYF.

The genes are TRBV7-6 and TRBJ1-5; possibly TRBD1 for D (5 bases). The germline V gene encodes CDR1 SGHVS and CDR2 FNYEAQ. Between the trimmed V and J ends, which lost 5 bases and 4 bases, there was a span of 21 bases. The CDR3 is 17 amino acids. Here the CDR3 reads CASSVPGDGIRNQPQHF. The CDR3 DNA follows: TGTGCCAGCAGCGTACCCGGGGACGGAATAAGAAATCAGCCCCAGCATTTT.

The rearrangement uses TRBV6-1 and TRBJ1-5, with D hard to call. The V gene's germline CDR1 is MNHNS and CDR2 SASEGT. The CDR3 sequence is 14 residues long. Trimming stripped 6 bases from V and 0 bases from J, with 9 bases between. The CDR3 reads CASRPENSNQPQHF. The CDR3 DNA is TGTGCCAGCAGGCCAGAGAATAGCAATCAGCCCCAGCATTTT.

This chain uses TRBV15 with TRBJ1-6; D not certain. The CDR3 is made up of 18 amino acids. V was pared by 3 bases and J by 4 bases, with 19 bases between. Per germline, CDR1 LNHNV and CDR2 YYDKDF (reference sequence). CDR3 nucleotides: TGTGCCACCAGCAGGCACCCACCCTTAGAGGCATATAATTCACCCCTCCACTTT. Translating it yields CATSRHPPLEAYNSPLHF.

This clone occurred once. The genes are TRBV28 and TRBJ1-5, with D possibly matching TRBD1 (5 bases). Trimming took off 4 bases at V and 6 bases at J, with 13 bases between the two ends. The CDR3 is 14 amino acids. Per the germline V gene, CDR1 is MDHEN and CDR2 is SYDVKM. The DNA for the CDR3 is TGTGCCAGCAGTTCGGGGGGGGGAGCTCAGCCCCAGCATTTT. It codes for CASSSGGGAQPQHF.

J is TRBJ2-7 and V is TRBV9; 12 bases are shared with TRBD2. Germline CDR1 SGDLS, CDR2 YYNGEE. The CDR3 has 14 residues. Unmatched junction bases numbered 0, after V lost 1 base and J lost 4 bases. The CDR3 DNA reads TGTGCCAGCAGCGTAACTAGCGGGGGGTACGAGCAGTACTTC. It encodes CASSVTSGGYEQYF. Variable domain in full (rest from reference TRBV9 and TRBJ2-7): DSGVTQTPKHLITATGQRVTLRCSPRSGDLSVYWYQQSLDQGLQFLIQYYNGEERAKGNILERFSAQQFPDLHSELNLSSLELGDSALYFCASSVTSGGYEQYFGPGTRLTVT.

This chain uses TRBV5-1 with TRBJ2-1; 8 bases fit TRBD2. The trim removed 0 bases at V and 7 bases at J, leaving 3 bases unmatched. Per the germline V gene, CDR1 is SGHRS and CDR2 is YFSETQ. The CDR3 sequence is 14 residues long. Here the CDR3 reads CASSLALAGNEQFF. DNA for the CDR3: TGCGCCAGCAGCTTGGCCCTAGCGGGTAATGAGCAGTTCTTC.

The chain links TRBV7-2 to TRBJ2-5; 8 bases match TRBD2. The CDR3 runs 15 residues. Germline-derived CDR1 and CDR2 are SGHTA and FQGNSA. With 1 base clipped from V and 4 bases from J, the junction kept 5 bases outside the gene matches. CDR3 nucleotides: TGTGCCAGCAGCTTAGTATCTCTAGCGGGAGAGACCCAGTACTTC. Translation: CASSLVSLAGETQYF.